The 8 T cell receptor beta chains in this list originate from one sample, sequenced in a study of blood T cell repertoires in COVID-19. TCRdb keeps only in-frame clones here, not all; method: immunoSEQ multiplex PCR. The table lists some 45,000 clones, about 90% of them singletons. Sequenced: peripheral blood. These TCRs come from a man in his fifties with active COVID-19.

The chain is built from TRBV18 and TRBJ1-6; 9 nucleotides match TRBD1. From germline, CDR1 is KGHSH and CDR2 LQKENI. The CDR3 totals 14 residues. Trimming at V came to 4 bases and at J to 7 bases, leaving 2 bases not matched to a gene. CDR3 sequence: CASSLDRGNSPLHF. Here the CDR3 DNA reads TGTGCCAGCTCACTGGACAGGGGAAATTCACCCCTCCACTTT.

V is TRBV5-1 and J is TRBJ1-2, with a tentative D call TRBD1 (5 bases). The CDR3 covers 16 residues. Germline V CDR1 and CDR2: SGHRS, YFSETQ. The ends were cut back, 1 base at V and 2 bases at J, with 15 bases in the middle. DNA of the CDR3: TGCGCCAGCAGCTTGTCAGCGGGACCGCGGAACTATGGCTACACCTTC. It translates to CASSLSAGPRNYGYTF. The whole variable domain, filled in from reference TRBV5-1 and TRBJ1-2, reads KAGVTQTPRYLIKTRGQQVTLSCSPISGHRSVSWYQQTPGQGLQFLFEYFSETQRNKGNFPGRFSGRQFSNSRSEMNVSTLELGDSALYLCASSLSAGPRNYGYTFGSGTRLTVV.

The V gene is TRBV5-1, the J gene TRBJ1-1; 7 positions agree with TRBD1. Trimming cost V 3 bases and J 0 bases; bases outside gene matches: 8. Germline V gene data show CDR1 as SGHRS and CDR2 as YFSETQ. The CDR3 runs 16 residues. The CDR3: CASSYRGLGMNTEAFF. CDR3 DNA sequence: TGCGCCAGCAGCTACAGGGGATTAGGGATGAACACTGAAGCTTTCTTT.

This chain uses TRBV10-3 with TRBJ2-3, with 14 bases aligning to TRBD2. V was pared by 6 bases and J by 0 bases, with 8 bases of the junction left unmatched. CDR1 is ENHRY and CDR2 is SYGVKD in the germline V gene. There are 18 residues in the CDR3. Here the CDR3 DNA reads TGTGCCATCAGAGGACCCGGGACTAGCGGGAGCAGCACAGATACGCAGTATTTT. Its protein is CAIRGPGTSGSSTDTQYF.

The genes are TRBV7-2 and TRBJ2-2, with 10 bases that match TRBD1. Germline trimming cut 6 bases from V and 1 base from J; bases unmatched to any gene: 5. This CDR3 region has 16 residues. Germline loops: CDR1 SGHTA, CDR2 FQGNSA. DNA for the CDR3: TGTGCCAGCAGTCGGACAGGGGGAGGGAACACCGGGGAGCTGTTTTTT. Translating gives CASSRTGGGNTGELFF.

The chain carries TRBV29-1 and TRBJ2-5; D gene uncertain. The CDR3 runs 13 residues. Trimming took 4 bases from V and 0 from J, leaving 9 bases between them. Germline CDR1 and CDR2: SQVTM and ANQGSEA. CDR3 nucleotide sequence: TGCAGCGTTGGAGCGACGGACCAAGAGACCCAGTACTTC. It codes for CSVGATDQETQYF.

V usage is TRBV6-5 and J usage is TRBJ1-5, with 8 nucleotides matching TRBD1. V trimming: 9 bases; J trimming: 6 bases; junction bases outside the gene matches: 10. Germline CDR1 MNHEY, CDR2 SVGAGI. This CDR3 contains 14 residues. In DNA form, the CDR3 reads TGTGCCAGTTCAAATGGCAGGGGGCGTCAGCCCCAGCATTTT. It codes for CASSNGRGRQPQHF.

The chain uses TRBV7-6 and TRBJ2-7; 10 bases fit TRBD2. The CDR3 is 15 residues long. V lost 5 bases, J lost 4 bases, and 8 bases stayed unmatched. Per the germline V gene, CDR1 is SGHVS and CDR2 is FNYEAQ. CDR3 amino acids: CASSVTGTSAYEQYF. CDR3 DNA: TGTGCCAGCAGCGTCACCGGGACTAGCGCTTACGAGCAGTACTTC.